This T cell receptor (beta chain) was recorded in a study of T-cell memory formation after mild COVID-19. CDR1 is DFQATT, CDR2 SNEGSKA, per germline (reference sequence). The CDR3 is made up of 12 amino acids. V was shortened by 4 bases and J by 12 bases, with 16 bases between the two germline ends. TCRdb called the 5' RACE reads again in MiXCR, with one record for every CDR3 protein. The sample holds about 350,000 distinct CDR3 sequences, around an eighth seen once. Sequencing was carried out using PBMCs or a T cell subset sorted from them (not recorded which). This sequence joins TRBV20-1 and TRBJ2-1; no firm D call. The TCR comes from a man between 18 and 29 years old who had mild COVID-19 (a few samples of this study predate the infection). Cell type and time point are not known. The CDR3 coding sequence is TGCAGTGCTAATCCGGGTTTGACTTGGCAGTTCTTC. This translates into CSANPGLTWQFF.